This TCR beta chain is drawn from a study of shared clonotypes between healthy human individuals. On the study more broadly: With ages of 18 to 49, the donors were two women and a few men.

How the authors handled the data: Filtering differed, since immunoSEQ gave only junction sequences and no quality scores. The method was immunoSEQ multiplex PCR; TCRdb's version includes in-frame clones alone and lacks a portion of them. V, J and clone size are taken as reported in that table, and D and trimming were inferred from the DNA itself. The sample lists about 960,000 clones; 60% to 85% were seen once. Germline CDR1 and CDR2: SEHNR and FQNEAQ (reference sequence). Trimming removed 1 base from V and 8 bases from J, with 14 bases in between. The CDR3 is 14 residues long. The source of this sequence is a man between 18 and 29 years old in good health. Sequenced sample: memory CD4+ T cells sorted from blood. Subset described: CD45RA-negative fraction. This sequence joins TRBV7-9 and TRBJ1-1; D might be TRBD1 (5 bases). The CDR3: CASSLGVGGEEAFF. The CDR3 DNA is TGTGCCAGCAGCTTAGGTGTCGGGGGGGAGGAAGCTTTCTTT.